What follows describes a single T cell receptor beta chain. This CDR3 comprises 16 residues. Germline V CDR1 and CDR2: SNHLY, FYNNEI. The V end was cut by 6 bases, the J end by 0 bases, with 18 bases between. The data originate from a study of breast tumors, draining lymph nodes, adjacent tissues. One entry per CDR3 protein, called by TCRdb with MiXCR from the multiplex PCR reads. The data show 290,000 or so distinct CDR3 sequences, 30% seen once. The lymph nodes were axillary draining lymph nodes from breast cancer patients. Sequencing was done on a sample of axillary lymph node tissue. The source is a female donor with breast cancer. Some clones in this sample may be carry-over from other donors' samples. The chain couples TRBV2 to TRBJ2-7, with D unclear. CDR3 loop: CASRNINRDNSYEQYF. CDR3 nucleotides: TGTGCCAGCAGGAACATTAACCGAGACAACTCCTACGAGCAGTACTTC.